These 21 T cell receptor beta chains came from one sample sequenced in a study of Graves' ophthalmopathy and Graves' hyperthyroidism. As the template, RNA transcripts were used to amplify TCR beta CDR3 regions. The first round was an RT-PCR with HTBI primers, and the second round was a multiplex PCR. TCRdb independently ran MiXCR on the multiplex PCR reads; one entry per CDR3 protein. The repertoire holds approximately 210,000 distinct CDR3 sequences, 20% to 25% seen once, with approximately 39% in the top ten. The sample was peripheral blood. The source is a woman aged 50 to 60 with Graves' ophthalmopathy.

This clonotype was detected ten times or more. The chain links TRBV5-1 to TRBJ1-2; 8 positions match TRBD1. Germline assignment: CDR1 SGHRS and CDR2 YFSETQ. There are 15 residues in the CDR3. The trim removed 4 bases at V and 9 bases at J, leaving 14 bases unmatched. DNA for the CDR3: TGCGCCAGCAGCACCGACAGGGGCCCGGGGACGCGCTACACCTTC. Its translation is CASSTDRGPGTRYTF.

This clonotype was recorded at least ten times. V usage is TRBV28 and J usage is TRBJ2-7; perhaps TRBD2 as D (6 bases). The V end was cut by 3 bases, the J end by 0 bases, with 27 bases between. CDR3 length: 20 amino acids. CDR1 MDHEN and CDR2 SYDVKM come from the germline V gene. The DNA of the CDR3 is TGTGCCAGCAGTTTTGTCGAGGGAGGTCTCTTTCGGGGGAGCTCCTACGAGCAGTACTTC. It is translated as CASSFVEGGLFRGSSYEQYF.

This clonotype was found many times. The chain links TRBV7-8 to TRBJ2-7, with D uncertain. V gave up 10 bases and J gave up 2 bases, with 18 bases separating them. The germline CDR1 and CDR2 sequences are SGHVS and FQNEAQ. The CDR3 is 14 amino acids. Here the CDR3 DNA reads TGTGCCACCCAAGTGACAACCTCGCCCTACGAGCAGTACTTC. Its protein is CATQVTTSPYEQYF. Based on the CDR3 plus reference TRBV7-8 and TRBJ2-7, the full variable domain is GAGVSQSPRYKVAKRGQDVALRCDPISGHVSLFWYQQALGQGPEFLTYFQNEAQLDKSGLPSDRFFAERPEGSVSTLKIQRTQQEDSAVYLCATQVTTSPYEQYFGPGTRLTVT.

The chain has TRBV7-3 and TRBJ2-5; perhaps D is TRBD1 or TRBD2 (5 bases each). The germline V gene has CDR1 SGHTA and CDR2 FQGTGA. This CDR3 contains 14 residues. The ends were cut back, 5 bases at V and 1 base at J, with 11 bases in the middle. The CDR3 spells CASSRGPFQETQYF. The CDR3 DNA is TGTGCCAGCAGCCGGGGACCGTTCCAAGAGACCCAGTACTTC.

This clonotype was seen at least ten times. The chain links TRBV2 to TRBJ2-2, with D perhaps TRBD1 (5 bases). The CDR3 covers 16 residues. CDR1 SNHLY and CDR2 FYNNEI come from the germline V gene. Trimming removed 4 bases at V and 6 bases at J, with 18 bases between. Here the CDR3 reads CASSVGQGTRSGELFF. CDR3 coding DNA: TGTGCCAGCAGTGTCGGGCAGGGCACTCGGTCCGGGGAGCTGTTTTTT.

This clonotype occurred many times. The rearrangement joins TRBV4-1 to TRBJ1-2; D is possibly TRBD1 (6 bases). V was trimmed by 0 bases and J by 8 bases, leaving 10 bases between them. Looked up from germline, CDR1 is MGHRA and CDR2 is YSYEKL. This CDR3 spans 13 amino acids. The CDR3 sequence is CASSQEQGVGYTF. Written as DNA, the CDR3 is TGCGCCAGCAGCCAAGAACAGGGAGTCGGCTACACCTTC.

This sequence joins TRBV2 and TRBJ1-5, with a weak D call TRBD1 (5 bases). Trimming stripped 6 bases from V and 5 bases from J, with 11 bases between. This CDR3 contains 13 residues. Germline CDR1 is SNHLY and CDR2 is FYNNEI. DNA of the CDR3: TGTGCCAGCAGACCGCTAGGGGATCAGCCCCAGCATTTT. As protein: CASRPLGDQPQHF.

The chain has TRBV11-2 and TRBJ1-1; D ambiguous. V was cut by 3 bases and J by 4 bases, with 9 bases left in between. The CDR3 totals 13 residues. Germline V gene sequence: CDR1 SGHAT, CDR2 FQNNGV. CDR3 sequence reads: CASSFEVFTEAFF. The CDR3 DNA is TGTGCCAGCAGCTTTGAGGTCTTCACTGAAGCTTTCTTT.

This clonotype was counted ten times or more. This chain connects TRBV20-1 to TRBJ1-5; perhaps TRBD1 as D (5 bases). Trimming removed 0 bases from V and 1 base from J, with 16 bases in between. The CDR3 loop spans 17 amino acids. Germline-derived CDR1 and CDR2 are DFQATT and SNEGSKA (reference sequence). CDR3 loop: CSARDHLNRDSNQPQHF. CDR3 DNA sequence: TGCAGTGCTAGAGATCACCTCAACCGGGACAGCAATCAGCCCCAGCATTTT.

This clonotype was found many times. The chain links TRBV12-3 or TRBV12-4 to TRBJ2-1; no clear D. V was shortened by 3 bases and J by 4 bases, with 1 base between the two germline ends. The CDR3 has 11 amino acids. CDR3 protein: CASSLYNEQFF. CDR3 coding DNA: TGTGCCAGCAGTTTGTACAATGAGCAGTTCTTC.

This clonotype was observed at least ten times. This chain links TRBV28 with TRBJ1-1; D is undetermined. CDR3 length: 16 residues. Looked up from germline, CDR1 is MDHEN and CDR2 is SYDVKM. The germline V and J ends were trimmed by 6 bases and 3 bases, with 20 bases remaining between them. CDR3 protein: CASSLGPGSIDTEAFF. CDR3 DNA: TGTGCCAGCAGCCTAGGGCCGGGATCAATAGACACTGAAGCTTTCTTT.

The chain is built from TRBV20-1 and TRBJ2-5; 12 positions match TRBD2. Germline loops: CDR1 DFQATT, CDR2 SNEGSKA (reference sequence). V lost 5 bases, J lost 1 base, and 5 bases stayed unmatched. The CDR3 contains 15 residues. The CDR3 sequence is CSAELAGGGQETQYF. The CDR3 DNA reads TGCAGTGCTGAACTAGCGGGAGGTGGCCAAGAGACCCAGTACTTC.

This clonotype was detected many times. The chain has TRBV19 and TRBJ1-1; no firm D call. In germline, CDR1 is LNHDA, CDR2 SQIVND (reference sequence). Trimming removed 3 bases at V and 1 base at J, with 3 bases between. This CDR3 comprises 12 residues. CDR3 residues: CASSIQNTEAFF. The CDR3 DNA reads as TGTGCCAGTAGTATCCAGAACACTGAAGCTTTCTTT.

This clonotype was observed a handful of times. V usage is TRBV29-1 and J usage is TRBJ2-7; TRBD1 aligns across 8 bases. J lost 4 bases, V lost 3 bases, and 8 bases had no gene match. This CDR3 comprises 14 residues. CDR1 is SQVTM, CDR2 ANQGSEA, per germline. CDR3 sequence: CSVEIQGGLYEQYF. The CDR3, as DNA: TGCAGCGTTGAGATACAGGGGGGACTTTACGAGCAGTACTTC.

This clonotype showed up just once. The V and J genes are TRBV3-1 and TRBJ2-7, with a possible D match to TRBD2 (5 bases). Germline CDR1 reads LGHDT; CDR2 reads YNNKEL (reference sequence). The CDR3 contains 16 residues. Trimming stripped 2 bases from V and 1 base from J, with 15 bases between. The CDR3 DNA sequence: TGTGCCAGCAGCCAATCCCCAGGTTCGGGGTCCTACGAGCAGTACTTC. Residues: CASSQSPGSGSYEQYF.

This clonotype was observed many times. The chain couples TRBV7-2 to TRBJ1-6; D uncertain. V was clipped by 6 bases and J by 2 bases, with 11 bases between them. The CDR3 runs to 15 residues. CDR1 SGHTA and CDR2 FQGNSA come from the germline V gene. CDR3 sequence: CASRASGPYNSPLHF. The DNA of the CDR3 is TGTGCCAGCAGGGCAAGCGGGCCCTATAATTCACCCCTCCACTTT. The full variable domain, in which reference TRBV7-2 and TRBJ1-6 provide the parts outside the CDR3, is GAGVSQSPSNKVTEKGKDVELRCDPISGHTALYWYRQSLGQGLEFLIYFQGNSAPDKSGLPSDRFSAERTGGSVSTLTIQRTQQEDSAVYLCASRASGPYNSPLHFGNGTRLTVT.

This clonotype was seen at least ten times. One end of the junction is discordant with germline, which a read error may explain. V is TRBV28 and J is TRBJ1-1; TRBD1 is a possible D gene (6 bases). Germline V gives CDR1 MDHEN, CDR2 SYDVKM. CDR3 length: 16 amino acids. The CDR3 loop is CASTLPVGAGGTEAFF. CDR3 sequence (DNA): TGTGCCAGCACTCTCCCTGTGGGCGCCGGGGGCACTGAAGCTTTCTTC. Looking up the rest from reference TRBV28 and TRBJ1-1 gives the full variable domain: DVKVTQSSRYLVKRTGEKVFLECVQDMDHENMFWYRQDPGLGLRLIYFSYDVKMKEKGDIPEGYSVSREKKERFSLILESASTNQTSMYLCASTLPVGAGGTEAFFGQGTRLTVV.

Many counts were recorded for this clonotype. This chain links TRBV30 with TRBJ1-1; D call uncertain. In germline, CDR1 is GTSNPN, CDR2 SVGIG (reference sequence). This CDR3 is 13 amino acids long. Trimming took 0 bases from V and 1 from J, leaving 6 bases between them. The CDR3 sequence: CAWSVHGNTEAFF. CDR3 nucleotides: TGTGCCTGGAGTGTACACGGGAACACTGAAGCTTTCTTT.

The V and J genes are TRBV15 and TRBJ1-5; D ambiguous. The V gene's germline CDR1 is LNHNV and CDR2 YYDKDF (reference sequence). The CDR3 sequence is 14 residues long. The V gene lost 0 bases and the J gene lost 7 bases, with 10 bases spanning the gap. CDR3: CATSRDRVGQPQHF. CDR3 in DNA: TGTGCCACCAGCAGAGATCGGGTAGGACAGCCCCAGCATTTT.

The J gene is TRBJ2-7, the V gene TRBV25-1; D not resolved. Germline V gene data show CDR1 as MGHDK and CDR2 as SYGVNS. V shed 5 bases and J shed 5 bases, with 7 bases lying between them. There are 11 residues in the CDR3. CDR3: CASSTRDEQYF. The CDR3 region has the DNA TGTGCCAGCAGTACCCGGGACGAGCAGTACTTC.

This chain connects TRBV2 to TRBJ2-4; 8 bases align to TRBD1. The CDR3 has 15 amino acids. Germline lookup yields CDR1 SNHLY and CDR2 FYNNEI. After removal of 6 bases from V and 0 bases from J, the junction contained 4 bases not matched to a gene. The CDR3 coding sequence is TGTGCCAGCAGCTCGGACAGGGTAGCCAAAAACATTCAGTACTTC. As protein: CASSSDRVAKNIQYF.